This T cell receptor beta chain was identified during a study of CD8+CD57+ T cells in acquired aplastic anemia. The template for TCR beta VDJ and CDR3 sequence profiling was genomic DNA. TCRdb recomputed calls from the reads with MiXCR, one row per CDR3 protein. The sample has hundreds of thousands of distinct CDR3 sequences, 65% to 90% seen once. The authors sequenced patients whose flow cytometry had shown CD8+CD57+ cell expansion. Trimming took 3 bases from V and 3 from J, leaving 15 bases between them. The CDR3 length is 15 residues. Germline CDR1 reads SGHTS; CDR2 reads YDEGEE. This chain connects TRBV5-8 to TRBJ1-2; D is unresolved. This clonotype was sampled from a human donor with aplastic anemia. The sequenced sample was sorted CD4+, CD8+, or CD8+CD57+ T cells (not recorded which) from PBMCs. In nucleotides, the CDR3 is TGTGCCAGCAGCTGCCGAGAGGGCTCAGACTATGGCTACACCTTC. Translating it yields CASSCREGSDYGYTF.